This T cell receptor (beta chain) was profiled in a study of blood T cell repertoires in COVID-19. The V segment lost 4 bases and the J segment 0 bases; nucleotides outside the gene matches: 7. CDR1 is SGHKS and CDR2 is YYEKEE in the germline V gene (reference sequence). The CDR3 spans 17 residues. The repertoire was sequenced with immunoSEQ multiplex PCR; TCRdb's copy has only in-frame clones and lacks some. The data show around 120,000 clones, about 88% seen once. The chain has TRBV5-5 and TRBJ2-6, with 7 bases identical to TRBD1. Specimen: peripheral blood. This clonotype originated in a man over 45 with active COVID-19. The CDR3 protein is CASSLPGTASGANVLTF. In DNA form, the CDR3 reads TGTGCCAGCAGCCTCCCGGGGACAGCCTCTGGGGCCAACGTCCTGACTTTC.